These T cell receptor beta chains were read from a single sample in a study of metastatic and nonmetastatic thyroid tumors. MiXCR re-clonotyped the PCR reads for TCRdb. The sample has approximately 50,000 clones; 20% to 25% are singletons. Sequencing used blood. Receptor source: a female donor with papillary thyroid cancer or a benign thyroid nodule (not recorded which). Some clones in this sample may be carry-over from other donors' samples. The CDR3 runs from the conserved cysteine through the conserved F or W. A D gene is named only where the DNA matches it firmly. Clone size is shown for a subset of rows, as once, few, many or a class of expanded clone.

TRBJ1-2 | TRBD1 | TRBV13 | . | TGTGCCAGCGGCGACAGGGGGCGGAATGGCTACACCTTC | CASGDRGRNGYTF
TRBJ2-7 | . | TRBV28 | many | TGTGCCAGCAGTTTCGGTCAGGGGCGCGAGCAGTACTTC | CASSFGQGREQYF
TRBJ2-7 | TRBD2 | TRBV12-3/TRBV12-4 | many | TGTGCCAGCAGCCTCCTAGCGGGAGGGGATAACGAGCAGTACTTC | CASSLLAGGDNEQYF
TRBJ2-1 | . | TRBV6-5 | . | TGTGCCAGCAGTTGGGACTTCTACAATGTGCAGTTCTTC | CASSWDFYNVQFF
TRBJ1-2 | . | TRBV4-2 | . | TGTGCCAGCACCCAAGGAGGCCGTGAGGGGAGCTATGGCTACACCTTT | CASTQGGREGSYGYTF
TRBJ2-1 | . | TRBV19 | many | TGTGCCAGTCAGGGGGGGGTTTCATCCTACAATGAGCAGTTCTTC | CASQGGVSSYNEQFF
TRBJ2-5 | . | TRBV18 | many | TGTGCCAGCTCACCAGCGCAGGGAACCCTCCAAGAGACCCAGTACTTC | CASSPAQGTLQETQYF
TRBJ2-1 | . | TRBV27 | many | TGTGCCAGCAGTTTAGGGCGGGCGACCTCCTACAATGAGCAGTTCTTC | CASSLGRATSYNEQFF
TRBJ2-3 | . | TRBV7-2 | many | TGTGCCAGCAGACAGGACACAGATACGCAGTATTTT | CASRQDTDTQYF
TRBJ2-7 | . | TRBV11-2 | . | TGTGCCAGCTGCTTAGATCTGGGGCTAGCGCCGTACGAGCATTACTTC | CASCLDLGLAPYEHYF
TRBJ1-5 | TRBD1 | TRBV11-2 | few | TGTGCCAGCAGCTTATTCGGTACAGGGGATAGCAATCAGCCCCAGCATTTT | CASSLFGTGDSNQPQHF
TRBJ2-3 | . | TRBV19 | many | TGTGCCAGTAGTCGGCAGGGTCAAGATACGCAGTATTTT | CASSRQGQDTQYF
TRBJ1-2 | . | TRBV29-1 | many | TGCAGCGTTGAGGGGGCCGCCCCAGGGGACTATGGCTACACCTTC | CSVEGAAPGDYGYTF
TRBJ1-6 | . | TRBV5-1 | many | TGCGCCAGCCACGAGGGGGACGGCTCGACTTCACCCCTCCACTTT | CASHEGDGSTSPLHF
TRBJ1-1 | . | TRBV5-6 | many | TGTGCCAGCAGCCCCCGGGCCATTTTCGGGAACACTGAAGCTTTCTTT | CASSPRAIFGNTEAFF
TRBJ2-7 | TRBD2 | TRBV27 | many | TGTGCCAGCACGAGCGGGGAGGGGAAACAGTACTTC | CASTSGEGKQYF
TRBJ2-2 | TRBD1 | TRBV19 | medium-sized | TGTGCCAGTAGTTCCGGGACAGGGAGGACCGGGGAGCTGTTTTTT | CASSSGTGRTGELFF
TRBJ1-2 | TRBD1 | TRBV24-1 | . | TGTGCATCGAGGGGGACAGGGAAGGCTTCTGTCTACACCTTC | CASRGTGKASVYTF
TRBJ1-3 | . | TRBV30 | many | TGTGCCTGGACCCCCGGCAGGACGCTTAATGGTGGAAACACCATATATTTT | CAWTPGRTLNGGNTIYF
TRBJ1-4 | . | TRBV5-5 | many | TGTGCCAGCAGCCCAACAGGGCTGAGTGAAAAACTGTTTTTT | CASSPTGLSEKLFF
TRBJ2-5 | TRBD2 | TRBV20-1 | many | TGCAGTGCTAGTCCTAGCGGGTGGGGGGAGACCCAGTACTTC | CSASPSGWGETQYF
TRBJ1-1 | . | TRBV5-6 | many | TGTGCCAGCAGCTTGGGGGGTCCTCGGGCCACTGAAGCTTTCTTT | CASSLGGPRATEAFF
TRBJ1-2 | . | TRBV6-1 | few | TGTGCCAGCAGTAACCGGGCTTGGGGCTATGGCTACACCTTC | CASSNRAWGYGYTF
TRBJ2-7 | . | TRBV11-2 | . | TGTGCCAGCAGCTTAGTTTCCGGAGCTGCCGTTATGGGGCAGTACTTC | CASSLVSGAAVMGQYF
TRBJ2-5 | . | TRBV20-1 | many | TGCAGTGCTATAATTCCCCCAGAGGAGACCCAGTACTTC | CSAIIPPEETQYF
TRBJ2-7 | . | TRBV7-8 | . | TGTGCCAGCAGCTTAAAGAGGGTCACGTACGAGCAGTACTTC | CASSLKRVTYEQYF
TRBJ1-2 | TRBD1 | TRBV5-4 | many | TGTGCCAGCCACTTCCCGACAGGGGAGGGCTACACCTTC | CASHFPTGEGYTF
TRBJ2-7 | . | TRBV5-6 | . | TGTGCCAGCGGTCGGAGGGCACTATACTCCTATGAGCAGTACTTC | CASGRRALYSYEQYF
TRBJ2-3 | . | TRBV28 | many | TGTGCCAGCAGTATATCGGGGGCCCGAGGGACCCCAGATACGCAGTATTTT | CASSISGARGTPDTQYF
TRBJ2-2 | . | TRBV7-9 | many | TGTGCCAGCAGCTTGGGGACGTCCGGGGAGCTGTTTTTT | CASSLGTSGELFF
TRBJ2-2 | TRBD2 | TRBV6-1 | many | TGTGCCAGCAGTGAAGCAGGCGCGCTAGCGGCGAACACCGGGGAGCTGTTTTTT | CASSEAGALAANTGELFF
TRBJ2-7 | . | TRBV27 | few | TGTGCCAGTTATCTCGTGTGGAGTGAGCAGTACTTC | CASYLVWSEQYF